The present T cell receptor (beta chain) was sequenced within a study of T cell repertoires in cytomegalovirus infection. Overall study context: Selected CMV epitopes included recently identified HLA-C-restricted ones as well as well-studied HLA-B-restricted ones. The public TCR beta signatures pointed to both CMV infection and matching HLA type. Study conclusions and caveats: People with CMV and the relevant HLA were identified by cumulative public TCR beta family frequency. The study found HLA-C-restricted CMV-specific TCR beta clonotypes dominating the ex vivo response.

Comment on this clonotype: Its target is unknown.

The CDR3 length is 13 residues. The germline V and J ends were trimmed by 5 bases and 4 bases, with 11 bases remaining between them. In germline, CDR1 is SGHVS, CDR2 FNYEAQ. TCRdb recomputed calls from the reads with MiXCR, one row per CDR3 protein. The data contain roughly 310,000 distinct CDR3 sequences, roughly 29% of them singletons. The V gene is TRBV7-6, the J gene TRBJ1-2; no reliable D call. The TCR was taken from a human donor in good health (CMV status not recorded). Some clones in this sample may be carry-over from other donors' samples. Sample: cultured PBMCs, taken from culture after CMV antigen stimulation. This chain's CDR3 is CASSPAIIYGYTF. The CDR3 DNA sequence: TGTGCCAGCAGCCCGGCGATCATCTATGGCTACACCTTC. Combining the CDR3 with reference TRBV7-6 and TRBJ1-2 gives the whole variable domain GAGVSQSPRYKVTKRGQDVALRCDPISGHVSLYWYRQALGQGPEFLTYFNYEAQQDKSGLPNDRFSAERPEGSISTLTIQRTEQRDSAMYRCASSPAIIYGYTFGSGTRLTVV.